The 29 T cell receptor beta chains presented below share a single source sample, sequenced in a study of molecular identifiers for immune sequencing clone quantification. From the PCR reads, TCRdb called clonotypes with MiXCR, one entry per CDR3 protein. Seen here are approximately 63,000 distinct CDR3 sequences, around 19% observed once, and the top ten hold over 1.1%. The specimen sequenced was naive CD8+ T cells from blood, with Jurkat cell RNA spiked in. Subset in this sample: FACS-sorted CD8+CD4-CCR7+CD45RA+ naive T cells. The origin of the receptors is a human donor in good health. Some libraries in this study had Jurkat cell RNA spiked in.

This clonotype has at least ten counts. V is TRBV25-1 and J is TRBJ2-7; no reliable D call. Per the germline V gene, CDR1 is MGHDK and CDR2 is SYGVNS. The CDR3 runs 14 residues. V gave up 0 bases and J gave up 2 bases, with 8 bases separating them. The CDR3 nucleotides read TGTGCCAGCAGTGAATATCACGGAACCTACGAGCAGTACTTC. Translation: CASSEYHGTYEQYF.

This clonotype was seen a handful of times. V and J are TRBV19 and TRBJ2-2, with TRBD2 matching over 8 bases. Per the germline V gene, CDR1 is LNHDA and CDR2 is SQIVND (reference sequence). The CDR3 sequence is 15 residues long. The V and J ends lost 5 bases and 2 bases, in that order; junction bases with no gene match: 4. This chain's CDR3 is CASSLGRANTGELFF. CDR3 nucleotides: TGTGCCAGTAGTCTCGGGAGGGCCAACACCGGGGAGCTGTTTTTT.

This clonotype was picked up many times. The CDR3 nucleotides read TGTGCCAGCAGCCTATATCGGACAGGCCTGGAGACCCAGTACTTC. Protein product: CASSLYRTGLETQYF. V usage is TRBV7-6 and J usage is TRBJ2-5, with TRBD1 matching 7 bases. The CDR3 length is 15 residues. Germline CDR1 is SGHVS and CDR2 is FNYEAQ. With 5 bases clipped from V and 5 bases from J, the junction kept 11 bases outside the gene matches.

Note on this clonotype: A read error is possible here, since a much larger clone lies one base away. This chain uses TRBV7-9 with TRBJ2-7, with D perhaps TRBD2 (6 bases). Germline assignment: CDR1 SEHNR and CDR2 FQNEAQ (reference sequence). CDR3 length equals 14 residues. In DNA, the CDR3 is TGTGCCAGCAGCTCCATCGGGGGTAGCTACGTGCAGTACTTC. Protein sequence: CASSSIGGSYVQYF.

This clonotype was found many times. The CDR3 loop is CSARGRDRTEAFF. The CDR3 bases are TGCAGTGCTAGAGGGCGAGATAGGACTGAAGCTTTCTTT. This chain joins TRBV20-1 and TRBJ1-1; D is undetermined. Germline assignment: CDR1 DFQATT and CDR2 SNEGSKA (reference sequence). Trimming cost V 1 base and J 5 bases, with 11 bases left between them. CDR3 size: 13 residues.

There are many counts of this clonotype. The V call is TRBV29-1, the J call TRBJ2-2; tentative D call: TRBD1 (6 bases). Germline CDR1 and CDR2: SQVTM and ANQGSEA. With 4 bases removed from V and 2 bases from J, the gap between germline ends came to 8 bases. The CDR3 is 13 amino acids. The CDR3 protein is CSVGTVNTGELFF. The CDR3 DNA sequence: TGCAGCGTTGGGACAGTTAACACCGGGGAGCTGTTTTTT.

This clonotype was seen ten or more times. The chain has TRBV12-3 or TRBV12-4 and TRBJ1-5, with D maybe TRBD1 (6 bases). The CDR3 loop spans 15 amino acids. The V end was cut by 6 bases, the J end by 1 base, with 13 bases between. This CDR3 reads CASRGGVQSNQPQHF. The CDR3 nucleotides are TGTGCCAGCAGAGGGGGGGTACAAAGCAATCAGCCCCAGCATTTT.

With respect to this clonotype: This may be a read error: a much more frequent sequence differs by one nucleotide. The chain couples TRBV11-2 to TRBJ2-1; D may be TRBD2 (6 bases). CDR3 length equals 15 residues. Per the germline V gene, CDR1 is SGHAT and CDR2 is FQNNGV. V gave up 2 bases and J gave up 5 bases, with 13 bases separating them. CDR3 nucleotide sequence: TGTGCCAGCAGCTTAATACTAGCACGTCACAATGAGCAGTTCTTC. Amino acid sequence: CASSLILARHNEQFF.

DNA of the CDR3: TGCAGTGCCCATGAGACTAGCGGGCTAATGTTAGCCAAAAACATTCAGTACTTC. Its translation is CSAHETSGLMLAKNIQYF. This chain links TRBV20-1 with TRBJ2-4, with 10 nucleotides matching TRBD2. The CDR3 covers 18 residues. V shed 6 bases, J shed 0 bases, and the junction held 14 bases outside the gene matches. CDR1 DFQATT and CDR2 SNEGSKA come from the germline V gene (reference sequence).

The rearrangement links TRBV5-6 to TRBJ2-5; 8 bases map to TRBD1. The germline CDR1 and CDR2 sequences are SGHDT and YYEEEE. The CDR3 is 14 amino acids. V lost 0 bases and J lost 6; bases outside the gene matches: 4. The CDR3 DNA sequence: TGTGCCAGCAGCTTGGTCAGGGGGCTAAAGACCCAGTACTTC. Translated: CASSLVRGLKTQYF.

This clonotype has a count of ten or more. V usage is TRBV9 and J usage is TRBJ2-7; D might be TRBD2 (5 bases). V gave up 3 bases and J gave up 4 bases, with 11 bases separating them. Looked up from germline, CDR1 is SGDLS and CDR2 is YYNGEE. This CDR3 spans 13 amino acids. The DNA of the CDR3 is TGTGCCAGCAGCGGGGTTCCGGGGTACGAGCAGTACTTC. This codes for CASSGVPGYEQYF.

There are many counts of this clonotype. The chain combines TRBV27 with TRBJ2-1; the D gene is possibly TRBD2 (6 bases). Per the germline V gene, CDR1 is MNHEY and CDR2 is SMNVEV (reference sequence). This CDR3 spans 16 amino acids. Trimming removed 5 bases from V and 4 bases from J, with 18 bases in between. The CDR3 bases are TGTGCCAGCAGTCCCCGACTAGTAGGCTCGTACAATGAGCAGTTCTTC. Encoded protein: CASSPRLVGSYNEQFF.

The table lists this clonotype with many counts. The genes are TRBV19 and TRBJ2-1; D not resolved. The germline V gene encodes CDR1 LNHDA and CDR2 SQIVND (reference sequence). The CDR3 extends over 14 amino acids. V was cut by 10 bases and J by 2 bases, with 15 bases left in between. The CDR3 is CATSWRRPYNEQFF. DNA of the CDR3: TGTGCCACTTCCTGGCGCAGGCCCTACAATGAGCAGTTCTTC.

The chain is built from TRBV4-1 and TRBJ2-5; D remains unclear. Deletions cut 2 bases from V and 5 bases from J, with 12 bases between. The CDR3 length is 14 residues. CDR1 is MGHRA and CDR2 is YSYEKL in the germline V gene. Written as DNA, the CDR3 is TGCGCCAGCAGCCAAATGGACCCCCGGGAGACCCAGTACTTC. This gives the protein CASSQMDPRETQYF.

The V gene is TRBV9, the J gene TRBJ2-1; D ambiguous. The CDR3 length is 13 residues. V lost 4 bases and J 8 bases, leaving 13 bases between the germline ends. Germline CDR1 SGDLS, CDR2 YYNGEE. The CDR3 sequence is CASSPPLIHEQFF. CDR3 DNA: TGTGCCAGCAGCCCCCCTTTGATCCATGAGCAGTTCTTC.

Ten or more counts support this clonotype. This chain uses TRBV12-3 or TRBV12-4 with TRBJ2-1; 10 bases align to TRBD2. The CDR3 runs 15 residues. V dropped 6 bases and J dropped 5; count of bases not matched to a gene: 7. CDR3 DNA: TGTGCCAGCAGCCACAGCGGGAGGGGGCACAATGAGCAGTTCTTC. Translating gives CASSHSGRGHNEQFF.

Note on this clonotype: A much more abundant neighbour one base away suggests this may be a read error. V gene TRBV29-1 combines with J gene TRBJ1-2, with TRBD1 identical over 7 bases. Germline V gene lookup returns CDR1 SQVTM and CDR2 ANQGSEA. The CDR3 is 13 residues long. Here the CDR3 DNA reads TGCAGCGTTGAGGCAGGGGGAACATATGGCCACACCTTC. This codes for CSVEAGGTYGHTF.

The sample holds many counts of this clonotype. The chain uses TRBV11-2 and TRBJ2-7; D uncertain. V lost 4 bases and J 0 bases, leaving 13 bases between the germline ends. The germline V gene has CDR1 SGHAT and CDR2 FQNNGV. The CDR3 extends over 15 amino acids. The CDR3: CASSSTVALSYEQYF. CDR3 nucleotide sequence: TGTGCCAGCAGCTCAACAGTGGCTCTCTCCTACGAGCAGTACTTC.

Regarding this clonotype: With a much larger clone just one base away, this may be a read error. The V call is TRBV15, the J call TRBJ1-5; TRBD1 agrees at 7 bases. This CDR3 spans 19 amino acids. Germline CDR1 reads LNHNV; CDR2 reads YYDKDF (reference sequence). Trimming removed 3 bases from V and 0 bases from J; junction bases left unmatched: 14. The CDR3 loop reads CATSRTGQWRSYSNQPQHF. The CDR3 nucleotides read TGTGCCACCAGCAGGACAGGGCAGTGGCGGTCCTATAGCAATCAGCCCCAGCATTTT.

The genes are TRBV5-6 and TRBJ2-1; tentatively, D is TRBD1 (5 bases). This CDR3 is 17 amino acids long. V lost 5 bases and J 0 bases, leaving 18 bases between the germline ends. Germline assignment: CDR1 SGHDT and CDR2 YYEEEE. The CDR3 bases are TGTGCCAGCAGGGCAGAATGGGGCATAAGCTCCTACAATGAGCAGTTCTTC. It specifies CASRAEWGISSYNEQFF.

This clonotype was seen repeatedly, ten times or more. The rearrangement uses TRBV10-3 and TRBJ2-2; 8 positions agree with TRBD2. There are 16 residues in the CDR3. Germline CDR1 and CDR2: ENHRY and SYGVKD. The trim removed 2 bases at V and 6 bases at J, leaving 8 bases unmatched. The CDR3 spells CAISEPGLGAPGELFF. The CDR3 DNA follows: TGTGCCATCAGTGAGCCGGGACTAGGTGCTCCCGGGGAGCTGTTTTTT.

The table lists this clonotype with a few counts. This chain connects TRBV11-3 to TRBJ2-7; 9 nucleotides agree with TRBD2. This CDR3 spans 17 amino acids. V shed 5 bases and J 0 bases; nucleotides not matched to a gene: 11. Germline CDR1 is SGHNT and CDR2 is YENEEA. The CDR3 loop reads CASSPAPGREGSYEQYF. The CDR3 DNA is TGTGCCAGCAGCCCAGCCCCGGGGCGGGAGGGCTCCTACGAGCAGTACTTC.

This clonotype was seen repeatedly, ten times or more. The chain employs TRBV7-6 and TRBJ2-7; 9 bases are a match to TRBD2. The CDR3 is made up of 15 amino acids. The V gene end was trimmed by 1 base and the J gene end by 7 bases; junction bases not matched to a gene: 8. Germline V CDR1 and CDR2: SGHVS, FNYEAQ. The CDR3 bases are TGTGCCAGCAGCTTAGGGTTGGCTAGCGGGGAAGAGCAGTACTTC. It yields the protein CASSLGLASGEEQYF.

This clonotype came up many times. CDR3 DNA: TGTGCCAGCAGGCCTGGCACAGATACGCAGTATTTT. Translated, it gives CASRPGTDTQYF. V is TRBV27 and J is TRBJ2-3; D is undetermined. The germline CDR1 and CDR2 sequences are MNHEY and SMNVEV (reference sequence). V lost 6 bases, J lost 1 base, and 5 bases lay in between. The length of the CDR3 is 12 residues.

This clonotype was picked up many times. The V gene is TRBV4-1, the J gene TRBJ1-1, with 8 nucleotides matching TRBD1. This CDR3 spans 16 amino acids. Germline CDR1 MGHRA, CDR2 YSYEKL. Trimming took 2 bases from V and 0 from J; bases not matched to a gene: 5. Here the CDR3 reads CASSQFTGGMNTEAFF. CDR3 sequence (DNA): TGCGCCAGCAGCCAATTTACAGGGGGAATGAACACTGAAGCTTTCTTT.

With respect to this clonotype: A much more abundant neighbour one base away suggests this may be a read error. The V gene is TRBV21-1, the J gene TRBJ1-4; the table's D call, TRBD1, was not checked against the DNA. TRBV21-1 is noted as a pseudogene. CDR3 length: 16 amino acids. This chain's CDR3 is CASSGRVSPRYEKLFF. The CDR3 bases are TGTGCCAGCAGCGGGAGAGTGTCGCCCCGTTATGAAAAACTGTTTTTT.

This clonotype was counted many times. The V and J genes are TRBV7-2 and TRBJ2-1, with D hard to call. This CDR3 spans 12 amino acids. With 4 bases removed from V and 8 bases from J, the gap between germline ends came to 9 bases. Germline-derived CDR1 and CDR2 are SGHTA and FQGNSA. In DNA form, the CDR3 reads TGTGCCAGCAGCTGGGGTCTCGATGAGCAGTTCTTC. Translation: CASSWGLDEQFF.

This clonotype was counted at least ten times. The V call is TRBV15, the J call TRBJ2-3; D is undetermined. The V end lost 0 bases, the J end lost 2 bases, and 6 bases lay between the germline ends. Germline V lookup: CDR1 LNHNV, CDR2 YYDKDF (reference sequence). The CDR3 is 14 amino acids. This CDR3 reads CATSRDRDTDTQYF. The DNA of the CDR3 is TGTGCCACCAGCAGAGACAGAGACACAGATACGCAGTATTTT.

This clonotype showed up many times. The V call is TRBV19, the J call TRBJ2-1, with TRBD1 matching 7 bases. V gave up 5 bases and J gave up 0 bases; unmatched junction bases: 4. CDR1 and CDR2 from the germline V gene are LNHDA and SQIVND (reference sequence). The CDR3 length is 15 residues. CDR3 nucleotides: TGTGCCAGTAGTCCACAGGGGAACTCCTACAATGAGCAGTTCTTC. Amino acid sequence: CASSPQGNSYNEQFF.